This TCR beta chain was sequenced in a study of shared clonotypes between healthy human individuals. This clone was detected once. Libraries were prepared by immunoSEQ multiplex PCR; TCRdb keeps only in-frame clonotypes and omits some of them. Of about 490,000 clones in the sample, about 80% are singletons; the top ten hold about 12%. This CDR3 spans 15 amino acids. V trimming: 4 bases; J trimming: 3 bases; junction bases outside the gene matches: 4. Germline V gives CDR1 SGDLS, CDR2 YYNGEE. The receptor was derived from a woman in her 40s in good health. Some clones in this sample may be carry-over from other donors' samples. The chain recombines TRBV9 with TRBJ2-1; 10 bases map to TRBD1. The specimen sequenced was PBMCs. Here the CDR3 reads CASSSGTGVYNEQFF. The CDR3 coding sequence is TGTGCCAGCAGCTCCGGGACAGGGGTCTACAATGAGCAGTTCTTC.